Sequencing of this T cell receptor (beta chain) was carried out in a study of shared clonotypes between healthy human individuals. Study information: Donors had three CD4 naive, three CD4 memory, two CD8 naive and one CD8 memory plate apiece.

It was across several immunoSEQ plates that each subset's genomic DNA was evenly split. In the original workflow: Junction-only immunoSEQ sequences carried no quality scores, so filtering differed. Assay: immunoSEQ multiplex PCR; the TCRdb copy retains only in-frame clones and omits some. The V and J calls and clone size are taken from that table; D and trimming were inferred from the DNA. The sample shows about 1.1 million clones, 70% to 85% of them seen only once. This clone was observed a few times. The target antigen is unknown. Findings and caveats of the study: Sampling included only blood; tissue repertoires likely differ.

This sequence originates from a man between 18 and 35 years old in good health. Some clones in this sample may be carry-over from other donors' samples. The specimen was memory CD4+ T cells from PBMCs. Specified subset: CD45RA-negative fraction.

CDR3 residues: CASSHLAGGGNEQFF. CDR3 sequence (DNA): TGCGCCAGCAGCCATCTAGCGGGAGGAGGGAATGAGCAGTTCTTC. The chain carries TRBV5-1 and TRBJ2-1; 11 bases match TRBD2. The germline V gene has CDR1 SGHRS and CDR2 YFSETQ. V lost 4 bases and J lost 7; bases outside the gene matches: 7. The CDR3 is made up of 15 amino acids.